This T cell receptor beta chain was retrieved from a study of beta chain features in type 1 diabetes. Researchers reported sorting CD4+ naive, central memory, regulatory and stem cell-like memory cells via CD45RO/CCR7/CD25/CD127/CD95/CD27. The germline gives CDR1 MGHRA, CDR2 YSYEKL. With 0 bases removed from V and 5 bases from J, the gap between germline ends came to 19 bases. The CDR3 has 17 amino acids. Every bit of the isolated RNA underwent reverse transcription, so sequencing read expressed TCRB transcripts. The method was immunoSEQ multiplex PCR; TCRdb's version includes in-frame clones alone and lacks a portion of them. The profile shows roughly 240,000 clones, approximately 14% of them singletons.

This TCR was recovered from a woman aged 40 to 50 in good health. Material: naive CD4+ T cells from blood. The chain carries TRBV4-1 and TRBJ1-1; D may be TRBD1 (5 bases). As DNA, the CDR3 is TGCGCCAGCAGCCAAGATCCCCCAGGGACTCCTGTAACTGAAGCTTTCTTT. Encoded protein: CASSQDPPGTPVTEAFF.